This TCR beta chain comes out of a study of tumor-infiltrating lymphocytes in primary liver carcinoma. This CDR3 has 15 amino acids. Trimming removed 8 bases at V and 5 bases at J, with 20 bases between. Per the germline V gene, CDR1 is SGHRS and CDR2 is YFSETQ. With a constant-region primer, TCR beta cDNA was made from approximately 510 ng of total RNA. Modified slightly, ARM-PCR produced TCR beta libraries over three nested multiplex PCR rounds. A C-beta reverse primer and TRBV1-TRBV30 forward primers served in each of the first two PCR rounds, at 9 to 10 cycles apiece. Using its own MiXCR run on the multiplex PCR reads, TCRdb lists one record per CDR3 protein. Of some 55,000 distinct CDR3 sequences in the sample, about 80% were seen once. Bulk tissue was left unsorted, and RNA and DNA were co-extracted from about 20-30 mg of it. The patients, who had chronic HBV infection, were treatment-naive (untreated).

The clonotype was recovered from a middle-aged man with primary liver carcinoma and hepatitis B virus infection. V is TRBV5-1 and J is TRBJ2-1; D ambiguous. Specimen: liver tumor tissue from sampling region 2. Subset here: tumor region T2, inferior pole. DNA for the CDR3: TGCGCCAGTAGCCTGAGTGTGACCCGGAACAATGAGCAGTTCTTC. This codes for CASSLSVTRNNEQFF.